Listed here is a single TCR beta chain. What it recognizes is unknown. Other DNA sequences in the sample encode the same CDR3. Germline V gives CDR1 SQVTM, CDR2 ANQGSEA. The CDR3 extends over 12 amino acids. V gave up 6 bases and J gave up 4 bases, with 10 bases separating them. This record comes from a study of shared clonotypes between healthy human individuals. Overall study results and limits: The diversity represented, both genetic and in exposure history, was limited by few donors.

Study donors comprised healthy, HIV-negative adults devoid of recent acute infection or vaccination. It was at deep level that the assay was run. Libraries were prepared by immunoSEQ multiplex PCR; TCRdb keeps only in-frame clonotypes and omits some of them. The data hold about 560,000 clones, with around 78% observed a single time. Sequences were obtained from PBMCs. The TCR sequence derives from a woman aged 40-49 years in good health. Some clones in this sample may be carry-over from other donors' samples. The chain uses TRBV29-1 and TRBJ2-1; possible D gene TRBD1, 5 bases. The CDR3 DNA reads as TGCAGCGTGGGGCAGGTTTACAATGAGCAGTTCTTC. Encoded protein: CSVGQVYNEQFF.